This TCR beta chain is from a study of neurological immune-mediated disorders. Many counts were recorded for this clonotype. Its specificity is unknown. The study, taken as a whole, reports: Expanded clones shared no CDR3 amino acid sequences across subjects, suggesting private repertoires in all groups.

A single run covered 15-18 subjects with over 180 million TCR-beta sequences. TCRdb re-derived calls from the 5' RACE reads in MiXCR, one entry per CDR3 protein. Among approximately 41,000 distinct CDR3 sequences listed, approximately 14% were seen once. V was trimmed by 2 bases and J by 3 bases, leaving 13 bases between them. Germline lookup yields CDR1 MNHNY and CDR2 SVGAGI (reference sequence). The CDR3 consists of 15 residues. The chain has TRBV6-6 and TRBJ1-2; D call uncertain. Sequenced material: CD4+ T cells from blood. This clonotype was sampled from a woman aged 55-70 years with HTLV-1-associated myelopathy (HAM/TSP). CDR3 DNA: TGTGCCAGCAGTTACCGACCCCGAAGTGACTATGGCTACACCTTC. This codes for CASSYRPRSDYGYTF.